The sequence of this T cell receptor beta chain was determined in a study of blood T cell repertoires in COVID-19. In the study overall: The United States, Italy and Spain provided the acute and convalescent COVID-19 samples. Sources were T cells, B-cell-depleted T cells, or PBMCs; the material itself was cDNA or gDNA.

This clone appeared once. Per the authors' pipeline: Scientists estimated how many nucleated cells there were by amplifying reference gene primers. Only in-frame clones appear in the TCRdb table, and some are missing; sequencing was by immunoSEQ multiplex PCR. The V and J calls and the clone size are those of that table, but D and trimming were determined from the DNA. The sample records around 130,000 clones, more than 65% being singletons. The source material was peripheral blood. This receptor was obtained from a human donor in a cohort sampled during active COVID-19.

The CDR3 DNA is TGTGCCAGTACCCGACCGGGGGGGGGAGACAATCAGCCCCAGCATTTT. Protein: CASTRPGGGDNQPQHF. The chain joins TRBV19 to TRBJ1-5, with a tentative D call TRBD1 (5 bases). V dropped 7 bases and J dropped 3 bases, with 19 bases sitting between them. This CDR3 contains 16 residues. Germline V lookup: CDR1 LNHDA, CDR2 SQIVND (reference sequence).